The 21 T cell receptor beta chains listed next were all sequenced from one sample in a study of STAT5B mutations in CD4+ large granular lymphocyte leukemia. Method: immunoSEQ multiplex PCR; TCRdb's copy keeps in-frame clones and lacks some. Of 20,000 to 25,000 clones listed, less than 80% are singletons. Sequenced: CD4+ T cells from blood buffy coats. The origin of the receptors is a human donor in good health.

This sequence joins TRBV19 and TRBJ2-7; the D gene is possibly TRBD2 (5 bases). V lost 8 bases and J 0 bases, leaving 11 bases between the germline ends. CDR1 is LNHDA, CDR2 SQIVND, per germline (reference sequence). The CDR3 runs to 13 residues. CDR3 loop: CASGSLNSYEQYF. Written as DNA, the CDR3 is TGTGCCAGTGGGAGCTTGAACTCCTACGAGCAGTACTTC. Full variable domain (outside the CDR3, taken from reference TRBV19 and TRBJ2-7): DGGITQSPKYLFRKEGQNVTLSCEQNLNHDAMYWYRQDPGQGLRLIYYSQIVNDFQKGDIAEGYSVSREKKESFPLTVTSAQKNPTAFYLCASGSLNSYEQYFGPGTRLTVT.

The chain is built from TRBV5-8 and TRBJ2-1; 9 bases align to TRBD1. The V gene end was trimmed by 5 bases and the J gene end by 9 bases; junction bases not matched to a gene: 12. Per the germline V gene, CDR1 is SGHTS and CDR2 is YDEGEE. The CDR3 contains 15 residues. The CDR3 sequence is CASSPGTGPMGEQFF. For the CDR3, the DNA is TGTGCCAGCAGTCCCGGGACAGGGCCTATGGGTGAGCAGTTCTTC.

This clone showed up just once. CDR3 in DNA: TGCAGCGTTGTGCTAGCGGGAGAGGAGCAGTTCTTC. It translates to CSVVLAGEEQFF. The chain joins TRBV29-1 to TRBJ2-1; 10 bases fit TRBD2. V was clipped by 4 bases and J by 10 bases; unmatched bases: 4. The germline V gene has CDR1 SQVTM and CDR2 ANQGSEA. The CDR3 is 12 amino acids.

There are a few counts of this clone. The V call is TRBV30, the J call TRBJ1-1; TRBD1 agrees at 7 bases. Germline CDR1 reads GTSNPN; CDR2 reads SVGIG (reference sequence). This CDR3 spans 14 amino acids. The V and J ends lost 5 bases and 7 bases, in that order; junction bases with no gene match: 13. The CDR3 bases are TGTGCCTGGGACCTCCCGGGCAGGGGGATTGAAGCTTTCTTT. Translated: CAWDLPGRGIEAFF.

This clone was counted once. This chain links TRBV2 with TRBJ2-3; D call uncertain. The V end was cut by 7 bases, the J end by 1 base, with 9 bases between. Germline lookup yields CDR1 SNHLY and CDR2 FYNNEI. This CDR3 is built from 13 residues. For the CDR3, the DNA is TGTGCCAGCACTTCGGACGGCACAGATACGCAGTATTTT. This sequence encodes CASTSDGTDTQYF.

This sequence joins TRBV4-1 and TRBJ2-5, with 10 bases aligning to TRBD2. The CDR3 has 19 residues. Germline trimming cut 0 bases from V and 5 bases from J; bases unmatched to any gene: 15. Per germline, CDR1 MGHRA and CDR2 YSYEKL. The CDR3 DNA follows: TGCGCCAGCAGCCAAGAGAGGGGGGCTAGCGGGAGAGGCGAGGAGACCCAGTACTTC. It codes for CASSQERGASGRGEETQYF.

The J gene is TRBJ1-3, the V gene TRBV7-8; TRBD1 might be the D (5 bases). The CDR3 is 15 residues long. The V gene lost 4 bases and the J gene lost 0 bases, with 10 bases spanning the gap. In germline, CDR1 is SGHVS, CDR2 FQNEAQ. The CDR3 loop reads CASSSGRISGNTIYF. CDR3 nucleotides: TGTGCCAGCAGCTCGGGACGGATCTCTGGAAACACCATATATTTT.

This chain uses TRBV11-3 with TRBJ2-7; D is unresolved. This CDR3 comprises 11 residues. Germline CDR1 reads SGHNT; CDR2 reads YENEEA. Trimming cost V 5 bases and J 7 bases, with 9 bases left between them. The DNA of the CDR3 is TGTGCCAGCAGCACATATGAGGAGCAGTACTTC. It specifies CASSTYEEQYF.

The chain recombines TRBV2 with TRBJ2-3; D may be TRBD2 (5 bases). V dropped 5 bases and J dropped 4 bases, with 10 bases sitting between them. Germline-derived CDR1 and CDR2 are SNHLY and FYNNEI. The CDR3 covers 13 residues. CDR3 sequence (DNA): TGTGCCAGCAGTTCTCTGAGGGCAGATACGCAGTATTTT. This encodes CASSSLRADTQYF.

The rearrangement links TRBV30 to TRBJ1-2; TRBD1 might be the D (6 bases). V lost 4 bases and J lost 2, with 14 bases in between. The CDR3 is made up of 14 amino acids. The germline V gene has CDR1 GTSNPN and CDR2 SVGIG (reference sequence). CDR3 coding DNA: TGTGCCTGGATCCCCGGGACACCAAACTATGGCTACACCTTC. Residues: CAWIPGTPNYGYTF.

This clone was counted once. The V call is TRBV9, the J call TRBJ1-1; D is unresolved. The V end was cut by 4 bases, the J end by 0 bases, with 7 bases between. CDR3 size: 13 residues. From germline, CDR1 is SGDLS and CDR2 YYNGEE. CDR3 sequence: CASSSSLNTEAFF. Here the CDR3 DNA reads TGTGCCAGCAGCTCATCCTTGAACACTGAAGCTTTCTTT.

The V gene is TRBV5-5, the J gene TRBJ2-7, with 12 bases aligning to TRBD2. The ends lost 1 base at V and 7 bases at J; junction bases unmatched: 9. CDR3 size: 16 residues. CDR1 and CDR2 from the germline V gene are SGHKS and YYEKEE (reference sequence). In DNA, the CDR3 is TGTGCCAGCAGCTTGTTGCTAGCGGGAGGGCCGGGGGAGCAGTACTTC. It yields the protein CASSLLLAGGPGEQYF.

The rearrangement links TRBV7-9 to TRBJ2-2, with unresolved D. The CDR3 has 16 residues. CDR1 and CDR2 from the germline V gene are SEHNR and FQNEAQ (reference sequence). The V gene lost 1 base and the J gene lost 0 bases, with 9 bases spanning the gap. This chain's CDR3 is CASSLVQLPNTGELFF. Here the CDR3 DNA reads TGTGCCAGCAGCTTAGTTCAGCTCCCGAACACCGGGGAGCTGTTTTTT.

The sample holds one count of this clone. The chain is built from TRBV28 and TRBJ1-2, with D possibly TRBD1 on 6 matching bases. The V gene lost 6 bases and the J gene lost 4 bases, with 15 bases spanning the gap. CDR3 length: 14 amino acids. Germline V gene lookup returns CDR1 MDHEN and CDR2 SYDVKM. CDR3 in amino acids: CASRAADRIYGYTF. The CDR3 coding sequence is TGTGCCAGCAGGGCCGCGGACAGAATCTATGGCTACACCTTC.

The chain has TRBV7-9 and TRBJ2-3; TRBD2 matches at 8 bases. This CDR3 has 15 amino acids. Germline CDR1 and CDR2: SEHNR and FQNEAQ (reference sequence). Trimming at V came to 6 bases and at J to 4 bases, leaving 9 bases not matched to a gene. CDR3 sequence reads: CASSQAGASSDTQYF. CDR3 coding DNA: TGTGCCAGCAGTCAAGCGGGAGCGTCCTCAGATACGCAGTATTTT.

V gene TRBV28 combines with J gene TRBJ1-1; tentatively, D is TRBD1 (6 bases). Germline CDR1 and CDR2: MDHEN and SYDVKM. The length of the CDR3 is 15 residues. V lost 6 bases and J 0 bases, leaving 14 bases between the germline ends. In DNA form, the CDR3 reads TGTGCCAGCAGGGAAATAGGGGGGATGAACACTGAAGCTTTCTTT. Residues: CASREIGGMNTEAFF.

J is TRBJ2-5 and V is TRBV5-1; TRBD2 matches at 9 bases. TRBJ2-7 explains the end of the DNA better; the J call may be wrong. CDR3 size: 22 residues. Germline CDR1 SGHRS, CDR2 YFSETQ. The CDR3 bases are TGCGCCAGCAGACCTTCCCGGGACGGCCCCGCTGTAGCGGGAGAAAAGGTCTACGAGCAGTACTTC. Amino acids: CASRPSRDGPAVAGEKVYEQYF.

The chain joins TRBV11-2 to TRBJ2-7, with a tentative D call TRBD1 (6 bases). V was trimmed by 3 bases and J by 8 bases, leaving 11 bases between them. This CDR3 region has 12 residues. Germline CDR1 is SGHAT and CDR2 is FQNNGV. CDR3 sequence: CASSFHREQQYF. The CDR3 nucleotides are TGTGCCAGCAGCTTCCACAGGGAGCAGCAGTACTTC.

The CDR3 region has the DNA TGCGCCAGCACTCCCAATAGCGACCTCTCCTACAATGAGCAGTTCTTC. This translates into CASTPNSDLSYNEQFF. V is TRBV5-1 and J is TRBJ2-1; D might be TRBD2 (5 bases). The CDR3 consists of 16 residues. V shed 6 bases and J shed 0 bases, with 16 bases lying between them. Germline CDR1 and CDR2: SGHRS and YFSETQ.

This chain's CDR3 is CASNHAGSIEEQYF. CDR3 sequence (DNA): TGTGCCAGCAACCACGCGGGTTCCATAGAGGAGCAGTACTTC. This rearrangement joins TRBV11-2 to TRBJ2-7; D might be TRBD2 (5 bases). Germline values: CDR1 SGHAT, CDR2 FQNNGV. The ends were cut back, 7 bases at V and 7 bases at J, with 20 bases in the middle. This CDR3 comprises 14 residues.

V and J are TRBV28 and TRBJ2-6; 10 nucleotides line up with TRBD1. The CDR3 is 18 amino acids. Germline loops: CDR1 MDHEN, CDR2 SYDVKM. Losses at the gene ends were 3 bases for V and 2 bases for J; bases not matched to a gene: 7. CDR3 sequence (DNA): TGTGCCAGCAGTTTGGCAAGGGACAGGGGACCTGGGGCCAACGTCCTGACTTTC. Translation: CASSLARDRGPGANVLTF.